A single sample gave rise to the 21 T cell receptor beta chains below, sequenced in a study of breast tumors, draining lymph nodes, adjacent tissues. MiXCR, run by TCRdb on the multiplex PCR reads, gives a single entry per CDR3 protein. The sample holds around 130,000 distinct CDR3 sequences, 30% to 35% seen once. Breast cancer patients provided tissue from their axillary draining lymph nodes. The material sequenced was axillary lymph node tissue. These receptors came from a female donor with breast cancer. Some clones in this sample may be carry-over from other donors' samples.

V is TRBV7-9 and J is TRBJ1-3, with D perhaps matching TRBD1 (6 bases). V was trimmed by 5 bases and J by 7 bases, leaving 15 bases between them. CDR3 length equals 14 residues. CDR1 and CDR2 from the germline V gene are SEHNR and FQNEAQ (reference sequence). The CDR3 sequence: CASSLSRGGNTIYF. CDR3 sequence (DNA): TGTGCCAGCAGCCTCAGCAGGGGTGGGAACACCATATATTTT.

As to this clonotype: This clone may be a read error of a much larger clone one base away. The CDR3 does not close with the conserved phenylalanine or tryptophan, likely indicating a read error. The rearrangement joins TRBV3-1 to TRBJ2-3, with D unclear. Trimming took 3 bases from V and 5 from J, leaving 6 bases between them. CDR1 LGHDT and CDR2 YNNKEL come from the germline V gene (reference sequence). The CDR3 has 12 residues. CDR3 residues: CASSQVGDTQYL. Here the CDR3 DNA reads TGTGCCAGCAGCCAGGTTGGAGATACGCAGTATCTT.

This clonotype was picked up many times. The rearrangement uses TRBV20-1 and TRBJ2-1; 10 positions match TRBD2. The germline CDR1 and CDR2 sequences are DFQATT and SNEGSKA (reference sequence). V gave up 6 bases and J gave up 8 bases; unmatched junction bases: 13. CDR3 length: 15 amino acids. This CDR3 reads CSAIPTSGGAHEQFF. CDR3 coding DNA: TGCAGTGCGATACCCACGAGCGGGGGGGCCCATGAGCAGTTCTTC.

This clonotype has only a few counts. With a much larger clone just one base away, this may be a read error. CDR3 residues: CSAFKGEYTAELFF. CDR3 coding DNA: TGCAGTGCTTTTAAAGGAGAATACACCGCGGAGCTGTTTTTT. The chain employs TRBV20-1 and TRBJ2-2; no clear D gene. Germline V gene lookup returns CDR1 DFQATT and CDR2 SNEGSKA (reference sequence). The CDR3 sequence is 14 residues long.

The genes are TRBV5-1 and TRBJ1-2; unclear D gene. The CDR3 length is 15 residues. Per germline, CDR1 SGHRS and CDR2 YFSETQ. The germline V and J ends were trimmed by 4 bases and 4 bases, with 17 bases remaining between them. For the CDR3, the DNA is TGCGCCAGCAGCCTGTTTCCGTCTGTAGGCTATGGCTACACCTTC. It translates to CASSLFPSVGYGYTF.

This clonotype has at least ten counts. Mismatch with germline at one junction end may stem from a read error. This chain joins TRBV19 and TRBJ1-2; the D is unclear. CDR1 is LNHDA, CDR2 SQIVND, per germline (reference sequence). CDR3 length: 14 amino acids. The CDR3 bases are TGTGCCAGTAGATCGGCCGCTTCTAACTATGGCTACGCCTTC. Residues: CASRSAASNYGYAF. Based on the CDR3 plus reference TRBV19 and TRBJ1-2, the full variable domain is DGGITQSPKYLFRKEGQNVTLSCEQNLNHDAMYWYRQDPGQGLRLIYYSQIVNDFQKGDIAEGYSVSREKKESFPLTVTSAQKNPTAFYLCASRSAASNYGYAFGSGTRLTVV.

In nucleotides, the CDR3 is TGTGCCAGCAGACGGGGGGGATCCTACGAGCAGTGCGTC. This codes for CASRRGGSYEQCV. V is TRBV7-8 and J is TRBJ2-7; 8 nucleotides align to TRBD2. The CDR3 is made up of 13 amino acids. The V gene's germline CDR1 is SGHVS and CDR2 FQNEAQ.

Ten or more counts support this clonotype. The chain joins TRBV24-1 to TRBJ1-4; tentatively, D is TRBD1 (5 bases). V lost 7 bases, J lost 8 bases, and 13 bases lay in between. Per germline, CDR1 KGHDR and CDR2 SFDVKD. The CDR3 is made up of 13 amino acids. In DNA form, the CDR3 reads TGTGCCACCAGATCAGGGTCTGCAGAAAAACTGTTTTTT. Its translation is CATRSGSAEKLFF.

The chain joins TRBV6-4 to TRBJ2-2, with a tentative D call TRBD2 (5 bases). Germline CDR1 is MRHNA and CDR2 is SNTAGT. CDR3 length: 14 residues. Trimming took off 3 bases at V and 2 bases at J, with 7 bases between the two ends. The CDR3 DNA follows: TGTGCCAGCAGTGAAGGGAGAAACACCGGGGAGCTGTTTTTT. Amino acids: CASSEGRNTGELFF.

This clonotype was counted at least ten times. The chain is built from TRBV12-3 or TRBV12-4 and TRBJ1-4; no reliable D call. CDR3 length: 15 amino acids. V lost 5 bases and J 3 bases, leaving 13 bases between the germline ends. The CDR3 here is CASSPGGPANEKLFF. In DNA form, the CDR3 reads TGTGCCAGCAGTCCGGGAGGGCCCGCTAATGAAAAACTGTTTTTT.

This clonotype was counted many times. This chain uses TRBV6-2 or TRBV6-3 with TRBJ2-6; 7 bases map to TRBD1. Germline assignment: CDR1 MNHEY and CDR2 SVGEGT. The V gene end was trimmed by 5 bases and the J gene end by 1 base; junction bases not matched to a gene: 14. The CDR3 consists of 19 residues. The CDR3 DNA reads TGTGCCAGCAGTGACTTAGACAGGGCTTCCCGATCTGGGGCCAACGTCCTGACTTTC. Translating gives CASSDLDRASRSGANVLTF.

This clonotype was seen a handful of times. This may come from a read error, since a much larger clone is one base off. The chain has TRBV4-1 and TRBJ2-5, with D perhaps TRBD1 (5 bases). The CDR3 extends over 13 amino acids. The germline CDR1 and CDR2 sequences are MGHRA and YSYEKL. The CDR3 region is CAGSQGALETQYF. In DNA, the CDR3 is TGCGCCGGCAGCCAAGGGGCATTAGAGACCCAGTACTTC.

The chain carries TRBV28 and TRBJ2-1; TRBD2 might be the D (6 bases). This CDR3 is built from 16 residues. Germline loops: CDR1 MDHEN, CDR2 SYDVKM. V shed 3 bases and J shed 6 bases, with 18 bases lying between them. This chain's CDR3 is CASSFGAGPTRNEQFF. The CDR3 DNA reads as TGTGCCAGCAGTTTCGGGGCGGGACCTACACGCAATGAGCAGTTCTTC.

As for this clonotype: This could be a read error, since a much larger clone is one nucleotide away. V is TRBV7-6 and J is TRBJ1-6; D is uncertain. Germline values: CDR1 SGHVS, CDR2 FNYEAQ. Trimming removed 1 base at V and 9 bases at J, with 25 bases between. The CDR3 is 19 residues long. The CDR3 nucleotides are TGTGCCAGCAGCTTAGGTCCTCATTTTTGGGGTGAAGGACGTTCACCCCTCCACTTT. Translating it yields CASSLGPHFWGEGRSPLHF. Full variable domain (remainder filled in from reference TRBV7-6 and TRBJ1-6): GAGVSQSPRYKVTKRGQDVALRCDPISGHVSLYWYRQALGQGPEFLTYFNYEAQQDKSGLPNDRFSAERPEGSISTLTIQRTEQRDSAMYRCASSLGPHFWGEGRSPLHFGNGTRLTVT.

The J gene is TRBJ1-6, the V gene TRBV5-8; TRBD1 aligns across 9 bases. The CDR3 runs to 12 residues. The germline gives CDR1 SGHTS, CDR2 YDEGEE. V shed 8 bases and J 7 bases; nucleotides not matched to a gene: 1. DNA for the CDR3: TGTGCCAGTGGACAGGGGAATTCACCCCTCCACTTT. Its protein is CASGQGNSPLHF.

This clonotype was observed at least ten times. The J gene is TRBJ1-5, the V gene TRBV6-1; maybe TRBD1 (5 bases). The CDR3 loop spans 15 amino acids. Germline V gene sequence: CDR1 MNHNS, CDR2 SASEGT. V lost 9 bases and J lost 6, with 21 bases in between. The CDR3 protein is CASNIPGRAVQPQHF. Written as DNA, the CDR3 is TGTGCCAGTAATATTCCAGGGAGGGCGGTTCAGCCCCAGCATTTT.

The chain joins TRBV10-3 to TRBJ2-5; 8 nucleotides agree with TRBD1. The trim removed 3 bases at V and 5 bases at J, leaving 8 bases unmatched. Germline-derived CDR1 and CDR2 are ENHRY and SYGVKD. This CDR3 comprises 15 residues. The CDR3 DNA sequence: TGTGCCATCAGTGATGCGACAGGGGTGGATGAGACCCAGTACTTC. This gives the protein CAISDATGVDETQYF.

This clonotype was seen many times. The chain carries TRBV28 and TRBJ2-5, with a tentative D call TRBD2 (6 bases). The V gene's germline CDR1 is MDHEN and CDR2 SYDVKM. Trimming removed 1 base at V and 1 base at J, with 19 bases between. This CDR3 is 18 amino acids long. The chain's CDR3 is CASSLFPRAGVSQETQYF. The CDR3 bases are TGTGCCAGCAGTTTATTCCCCCGAGCGGGTGTCTCCCAAGAGACCCAGTACTTC.

This rearrangement joins TRBV6-5 to TRBJ2-3; 8 bases map to TRBD2. The CDR3 covers 15 residues. Germline V gene lookup returns CDR1 MNHEY and CDR2 SVGAGI. V dropped 5 bases and J dropped 5; count of bases not matched to a gene: 9. CDR3 region: CASSPPGGARDTQYF. CDR3 bases: TGTGCCAGCAGTCCTCCCGGGGGGGCAAGAGATACGCAGTATTTT.

At least ten counts were recorded for this clonotype. The chain uses TRBV18 and TRBJ2-5, with D perhaps matching TRBD2 (5 bases). The CDR3 is 13 residues long. Trimming took 3 bases from V and 5 from J, leaving 10 bases between them. Looked up from germline, CDR1 is KGHSH and CDR2 is LQKENI. CDR3 in amino acids: CASSPRGSETQYF. The CDR3 DNA follows: TGTGCCAGCTCACCTCGAGGGTCGGAGACCCAGTACTTC.

This clonotype was observed many times. The V gene is TRBV4-1, the J gene TRBJ2-2; TRBD2 agrees at 9 bases. The CDR3 runs to 16 residues. Per the germline V gene, CDR1 is MGHRA and CDR2 is YSYEKL. J was trimmed by 5 bases and V by 3 bases; bases with no gene match: 7. The CDR3 DNA reads TGCGCCAGCAGCCAGGAGCGGGGGGCGCGTACCGGGGAGCTGTTTTTT. Translation gives CASSQERGARTGELFF.